What follows describes a single T cell receptor (beta chain). Profiling relied on immunoSEQ multiplex PCR, and the TCRdb table lists in-frame clones only, not all of them. Among roughly 15,000 clones listed, less than 80% were seen once. Every patient experienced relapse after autologous stem cell transplantation, and brentuximab vedotin exposure varied. These data come from a study of PD-1 blockade in classical Hodgkin lymphoma. This receptor was obtained from a human donor with classical Hodgkin lymphoma. Source: peripheral blood mononuclear cells (PBMCs), taken before the second cycle of nivolumab.

Here the CDR3 reads CSVAGQGGEKLFF. CDR3 coding DNA: TGCAGCGTTGCGGGGCAGGGAGGAGAAAAACTGTTTTTT. The chain recombines TRBV29-1 with TRBJ1-4; D might be TRBD1 (5 bases). V lost 4 bases and J 8 bases, leaving 14 bases between the germline ends. The CDR3 sequence is 13 residues long. Per germline, CDR1 SQVTM and CDR2 ANQGSEA.